These 30 T cell receptor beta chains were all obtained from the same sample, sequenced in a study of OX40 agonist ivuxolimab in advanced cancers. TCRdb's table, derived via immunoSEQ multiplex PCR, lists solely in-frame clones and lacks some. The table has 77,000 or so clones, less than 95% seen once. Sequenced material: CD4+ or CD8+ T cells sorted from blood, taken in a trial of the OX40 agonist ivuxolimab. The receptor set was obtained from an adult with an advanced solid tumor such as melanoma, head and neck, liver or kidney cancer.

The rearrangement joins TRBV15 to TRBJ1-1; D call uncertain. Looked up from germline, CDR1 is LNHNV and CDR2 is YYDKDF (reference sequence). This CDR3 has 15 amino acids. With 0 bases removed from V and 1 base from J, the gap between germline ends came to 9 bases. The chain's CDR3 is CATSRDFEPNTEAFF. CDR3 nucleotides: TGTGCCACCAGCAGAGATTTCGAACCGAACACTGAAGCTTTCTTT.

The chain is built from TRBV6-6 and TRBJ1-2; D not resolved. CDR3 length: 14 residues. Germline V gives CDR1 MNHNY, CDR2 SVGAGI (reference sequence). The V end lost 5 bases, the J end lost 7 bases, and 17 bases lay between the germline ends. The DNA of the CDR3 is TGTGCCAGCAGTCGAGGGTCGTCAGGATCTGGCTACACCTTC. It is translated as CASSRGSSGSGYTF.

Only a few counts were recorded for this clone. This chain links TRBV28 with TRBJ1-5; D might be TRBD1 (5 bases). The germline gives CDR1 MDHEN, CDR2 SYDVKM. V was cut by 6 bases and J by 5 bases, with 14 bases left in between. The length of the CDR3 is 14 residues. The CDR3 DNA is TGTGCCAGCAGGGTTGTAAGGGGCCATCAGCCCCAGCATTTT. This translates into CASRVVRGHQPQHF.

CDR3 residues: CASSFRPRGETQYF. For the CDR3, the DNA is TGTGCCAGCAGTTTCCGACCGAGGGGGGAGACCCAGTACTTC. The chain employs TRBV27 and TRBJ2-5; D possibly corresponds to TRBD1 (6 bases). Trimming removed 3 bases at V and 5 bases at J, with 13 bases between. From germline, CDR1 is MNHEY and CDR2 SMNVEV (reference sequence). This CDR3 comprises 14 residues.

The V gene is TRBV7-2, the J gene TRBJ2-1; the match to TRBD2 covers 9 bases. CDR1 is SGHTA, CDR2 FQGNSA, per germline. The CDR3 runs 15 residues. Trimming removed 1 base from V and 4 bases from J; junction bases left unmatched: 2. The DNA of the CDR3 is TGTGCCAGCAGCTTAGAGGGACTAGCTTACAATGAGCAGTTCTTC. Its protein is CASSLEGLAYNEQFF. Based on the CDR3 plus reference TRBV7-2 and TRBJ2-1, the full variable domain is GAGVSQSPSNKVTEKGKDVELRCDPISGHTALYWYRQSLGQGLEFLIYFQGNSAPDKSGLPSDRFSAERTGGSVSTLTIQRTQQEDSAVYLCASSLEGLAYNEQFFGPGTRLTVL.

The V gene is TRBV15, the J gene TRBJ2-7, with a tentative D call TRBD2 (5 bases). Trimming cost V 0 bases and J 0 bases, with 12 bases left between them. Per the germline V gene, CDR1 is LNHNV and CDR2 is YYDKDF (reference sequence). The CDR3 runs 16 residues. This chain's CDR3 is CATSREVQRSSYEQYF. DNA of the CDR3: TGTGCCACCAGCAGAGAAGTACAGCGGAGCTCCTACGAGCAGTACTTC. The full variable domain, completed using reference TRBV15 and TRBJ2-7, is DAMVIQNPRYQVTQFGKPVTLSCSQTLNHNVMYWYQQKSSQAPKLLFHYYDKDFNNEADTPDNFQSRRPNTSFCFLDIRSPGLGDTAMYLCATSREVQRSSYEQYFGPGTRLTVT.

The V gene is TRBV30, the J gene TRBJ1-4, with D possibly being TRBD1 (5 bases). The V gene lost 1 base and the J gene lost 8 bases, with 14 bases spanning the gap. Per the germline V gene, CDR1 is GTSNPN and CDR2 is SVGIG (reference sequence). The CDR3 runs to 14 residues. The CDR3: CAWSGAGMKEKLFF. The CDR3 region has the DNA TGTGCCTGGAGTGGAGCAGGGATGAAGGAAAAACTGTTTTTT.

This sequence joins TRBV18 and TRBJ2-7; TRBD2 matches 7 bases. V was pared by 5 bases and J by 1 base, with 5 bases of the junction left unmatched. The CDR3 is made up of 14 amino acids. Germline loops: CDR1 KGHSH, CDR2 LQKENI. The DNA for the CDR3 is TGTGCCAGCTCAGCAGGACTAGATTCCTACGAGCAGTACTTC. Residues: CASSAGLDSYEQYF.

This chain uses TRBV5-1 with TRBJ2-7; D perhaps matches TRBD2 (6 bases). The germline V and J ends were trimmed by 4 bases and 4 bases, with 15 bases remaining between them. The CDR3 has 14 residues. Germline V gene lookup returns CDR1 SGHRS and CDR2 YFSETQ. The DNA for the CDR3 is TGCGCCAGCAGCCCGGGGGACCCCGCTTACGAGCAGTACTTC. Its translation: CASSPGDPAYEQYF.

The chain uses TRBV27 and TRBJ2-2, with D unresolved. The CDR3 totals 15 residues. V lost 3 bases and J 6 bases, leaving 14 bases between the germline ends. The germline CDR1 and CDR2 sequences are MNHEY and SMNVEV (reference sequence). The CDR3 DNA follows: TGTGCCAGCAGTTTCCGTCTAGTTAACTCCGGGGAGCTGTTTTTT. Translating it yields CASSFRLVNSGELFF.

The chain couples TRBV10-3 to TRBJ1-2, with no clear D. CDR3 length: 13 amino acids. Germline-derived CDR1 and CDR2 are ENHRY and SYGVKD. Trimming cost V 2 bases and J 4 bases, with 8 bases left between them. The CDR3 DNA is TGTGCCATCAGTGAGGCGGAGTCCTATGGCTACACCTTC. It encodes CAISEAESYGYTF.

The J gene is TRBJ1-2, the V gene TRBV5-1; D remains ambiguous. The germline V gene encodes CDR1 SGHRS and CDR2 YFSETQ. There are 15 residues in the CDR3. V was clipped by 0 bases and J by 8 bases, with 17 bases between them. The CDR3 is CASSLGDWGGDGYTF. In DNA form, the CDR3 reads TGCGCCAGCAGCTTGGGTGACTGGGGAGGTGACGGCTACACCTTC.

This chain joins TRBV28 and TRBJ2-3; 9 bases fit TRBD1. The CDR3 is 15 amino acids. Germline assignment: CDR1 MDHEN and CDR2 SYDVKM. V was clipped by 3 bases and J by 4 bases; unmatched bases: 5. The CDR3 DNA is TGTGCCAGCAGTTTTGCGGGACAGGGCTCAGATACGCAGTATTTT. This translates into CASSFAGQGSDTQYF.

The V and J genes are TRBV7-9 and TRBJ2-5, with D perhaps TRBD1 or TRBD2 (5 bases each). Per the germline V gene, CDR1 is SEHNR and CDR2 is FQNEAQ (reference sequence). Trimming shortened V by 3 bases and J by 4 bases, and 21 bases separated the two germline ends. The CDR3 is 17 residues long. Here the CDR3 DNA reads TGTGCCAGCAGCTTTGTGGGGGTCGGTGGCGTCGGAGAGACCCAGTACTTC. This gives the protein CASSFVGVGGVGETQYF.

This sequence joins TRBV10-2 and TRBJ2-1, with D hard to call. This CDR3 has 14 residues. Trimming shortened V by 6 bases and J by 2 bases, and 11 bases separated the two germline ends. Per the germline V gene, CDR1 is WSHSY and CDR2 is SAAADI. CDR3: CASRGEMTYNEQFF. Here the CDR3 DNA reads TGCGCCAGCAGGGGCGAGATGACCTACAATGAGCAGTTCTTC.

This rearrangement joins TRBV6-4 to TRBJ2-1, with 8 bases matching TRBD2. The length of the CDR3 is 15 residues. J lost 4 bases, V lost 6 bases, and 8 bases had no gene match. Germline values: CDR1 MRHNA, CDR2 SNTAGT. Here the CDR3 DNA reads TGTGCCAGCAGCGCAGCCGGGACTAGATACAATGAGCAGTTCTTC. Its translation is CASSAAGTRYNEQFF.

This chain links TRBV10-3 with TRBJ2-2, with 8 bases lining up with TRBD2. Germline-derived CDR1 and CDR2 are ENHRY and SYGVKD. V lost 10 bases, J lost 0 bases, and 7 bases stayed unmatched. The CDR3 has 15 amino acids. DNA of the CDR3: TGTGCCACCAACATGCGGGAGGCGAACACCGGGGAGCTGTTTTTT. It codes for CATNMREANTGELFF.

This clone was detected only a few times. Here the CDR3 DNA reads TGTGCCAGCAGTTTGTGGGGGTCGGCTGAAGCTTTCTTT. This gives the protein CASSLWGSAEAFF. V gene TRBV27 combines with J gene TRBJ1-1; D might be TRBD1 (5 bases). Trimming stripped 3 bases from V and 6 bases from J, with 11 bases between. The CDR3 is made up of 13 amino acids. Germline CDR1 is MNHEY and CDR2 is SMNVEV (reference sequence).

This chain links TRBV28 with TRBJ1-5; 7 bases line up with TRBD1. V was clipped by 6 bases and J by 4 bases; unmatched bases: 9. Germline CDR1 is MDHEN and CDR2 is SYDVKM. The CDR3 sequence is 15 residues long. CDR3 DNA: TGTGCCAGCAGAGAGGGGGGGACAGTTAATCAGCCCCAGCATTTT. Its translation: CASREGGTVNQPQHF.

The J gene is TRBJ1-1, the V gene TRBV7-2, with D possibly TRBD1 on 5 matching bases. This CDR3 comprises 16 residues. Germline CDR1 reads SGHTA; CDR2 reads FQGNSA. V gave up 5 bases and J gave up 0 bases, with 16 bases separating them. The CDR3, as DNA: TGTGCCAGCAGCGTCCAGGGAGTGGGGGTGAACACTGAAGCTTTCTTT. This gives the protein CASSVQGVGVNTEAFF. The full variable domain, with the rest looked up from reference TRBV7-2 and TRBJ1-1, is GAGVSQSPSNKVTEKGKDVELRCDPISGHTALYWYRQSLGQGLEFLIYFQGNSAPDKSGLPSDRFSAERTGGSVSTLTIQRTQQEDSAVYLCASSVQGVGVNTEAFFGQGTRLTVV.

The chain combines TRBV7-2 with TRBJ1-2; D perhaps matches TRBD1 (5 bases). V was pared by 4 bases and J by 4 bases, with 16 bases between. Germline V gene data show CDR1 as SGHTA and CDR2 as FQGNSA. The length of the CDR3 is 15 residues. CDR3 DNA sequence: TGTGCCAGCAGCTCATATTCCGGGGCCACCTATGGCTACACCTTC. Protein: CASSSYSGATYGYTF. The full variable domain, with the rest looked up from reference TRBV7-2 and TRBJ1-2, is GAGVSQSPSNKVTEKGKDVELRCDPISGHTALYWYRQSLGQGLEFLIYFQGNSAPDKSGLPSDRFSAERTGGSVSTLTIQRTQQEDSAVYLCASSSYSGATYGYTFGSGTRLTVV.

This clone occurred once. One end of the junction does not line up with germline, which may come from a read error. Other nucleotide sequences from this sample produce the same CDR3. V is TRBV5-5 and J is TRBJ2-2; D gene ambiguous. CDR3 length: 13 amino acids. From germline, CDR1 is SGHKS and CDR2 YYEKEE (reference sequence). The CDR3 protein is CASSLGDTGELFF. CDR3 bases: TGTGCCAGCAGCTTGGGCGACACTGGGGAGCTGTTTTTT.

The gene calls are TRBV19 and TRBJ2-1; possible D gene TRBD1, 6 bases. The CDR3 is 15 residues long. CDR1 and CDR2 from the germline V gene are LNHDA and SQIVND (reference sequence). With 4 bases removed from V and 5 bases from J, the gap between germline ends came to 15 bases. CDR3 in amino acids: CASSNPGQDHNEQFF. In nucleotides, the CDR3 is TGTGCCAGTAGTAACCCGGGACAAGACCACAATGAGCAGTTCTTC.

The chain has TRBV6-4 and TRBJ1-2; D is ambiguous. The CDR3 has 13 residues. Germline CDR1 and CDR2: MRHNA and SNTAGT. V lost 5 bases and J 6 bases, leaving 13 bases between the germline ends. CDR3 region: CASSPSRLDGYTF. The CDR3 DNA is TGTGCCAGCAGTCCCAGCCGCCTGGATGGCTACACCTTC.

The chain uses TRBV7-9 and TRBJ2-7; maybe TRBD2 (6 bases). The CDR3 sequence is 13 residues long. CDR1 and CDR2 from the germline V gene are SEHNR and FQNEAQ (reference sequence). V dropped 5 bases and J dropped 2 bases, with 10 bases sitting between them. CDR3 region: CASSARLAYEQYF. In DNA, the CDR3 is TGTGCCAGCAGCGCGAGACTAGCCTACGAGCAGTACTTC.

The chain couples TRBV11-2 to TRBJ2-7, with 7 bases identical to TRBD2. CDR1 and CDR2 from the germline V gene are SGHAT and FQNNGV. J gave up 5 bases and V 5 bases, and 12 bases lay outside the gene matches. The CDR3 length is 15 residues. CDR3 coding DNA: TGTGCCAGCAGCCAAGACCCTGGGAGGGGACACGAGCAGTACTTC. Translation: CASSQDPGRGHEQYF.

V is TRBV11-3 and J is TRBJ2-7; TRBD2 matches at 11 bases. Germline V gene lookup returns CDR1 SGHNT and CDR2 YENEEA. The junction had 12 bases not matched to a gene; V was cut back by 5 bases and J by 6 bases. CDR3 size: 16 residues. The CDR3 sequence: CASSVLAGASFSEQYF. Here the CDR3 DNA reads TGTGCCAGCAGCGTACTAGCGGGAGCCTCCTTCAGCGAGCAGTACTTC.

The chain uses TRBV14 and TRBJ2-7, with no clear D. The germline gives CDR1 SGHDN, CDR2 FVKESK. The CDR3 sequence is 11 residues long. Trimming took 5 bases from V and 0 from J, leaving 2 bases between them. CDR3 bases: TGTGCCAGCAGCTACTCCTACGAGCAGTACTTC. It is translated as CASSYSYEQYF. Drawing the rest from reference TRBV14 and TRBJ2-7, the complete variable domain is EAGVTQFPSHSVIEKGQTVTLRCDPISGHDNLYWYRRVMGKEIKFLLHFVKESKQDESGMPNNRFLAERTGGTYSTLKVQPAELEDSGVYFCASSYSYEQYFGPGTRLTVT.

This rearrangement joins TRBV9 to TRBJ2-3; D is perhaps TRBD2 (7 bases). Germline V gives CDR1 SGDLS, CDR2 YYNGEE. The V gene lost 4 bases and the J gene lost 5 bases, with 23 bases spanning the gap. CDR3 length: 17 amino acids. The CDR3 sequence: CASSPQPGGGGGDTQYF. CDR3 coding DNA: TGTGCCAGCAGCCCTCAGCCGGGGGGAGGGGGAGGAGATACGCAGTATTTT.

This chain uses TRBV7-9 with TRBJ1-2; the D gene is possibly TRBD1 (6 bases). The germline V and J ends were trimmed by 3 bases and 6 bases, with 23 bases remaining between them. The CDR3 is 17 residues long. The V gene's germline CDR1 is SEHNR and CDR2 FQNEAQ (reference sequence). CDR3 protein: CASSLRREGVPRNGYTF. Here the CDR3 DNA reads TGTGCCAGCAGCTTGAGGCGGGAGGGGGTGCCTCGGAATGGCTACACCTTC.